The 14 T cell receptor beta chains below all came from one sample that was sequenced in a study of T-cell reconstitution after alpha-beta-depleted transplantation in children. Preparation of the TCRbeta library involved a method that used unique molecular identifiers. One entry per CDR3 protein, called by TCRdb with MiXCR from the PCR reads. Here the sample spans 780,000 or so distinct CDR3 sequences, around 17% being singletons. Sequenced here: PBMCs, mostly from graft donor cells, sampled 360 days after TCRalphabeta/CD19-depleted stem cell transplant. The source is a male patient younger than 18 who had a stem cell transplant for acute lymphoblastic leukemia, so the T cells may come from the graft donor.

This rearrangement joins TRBV5-1 to TRBJ1-3, with D hard to call. V was shortened by 4 bases and J by 0 bases, with 11 bases between the two germline ends. This CDR3 contains 15 residues. From germline, CDR1 is SGHRS and CDR2 YFSETQ. In DNA, the CDR3 is TGCGCCAGCAGCCGCTGGACGGACTCTGGAAACACCATATATTTT. The encoded protein is CASSRWTDSGNTIYF.

This clonotype has just a few counts. The chain combines TRBV29-1 with TRBJ2-5, with 7 bases matching TRBD2. From germline, CDR1 is SQVTM and CDR2 ANQGSEA. Unmatched junction bases numbered 1, after V lost 8 bases and J lost 1 base. This CDR3 region has 11 residues. This CDR3 reads CSLAGQETQYF. The CDR3 nucleotides read TGCAGCTTAGCGGGCCAAGAGACCCAGTACTTC. Supplemented by reference TRBV29-1 and TRBJ2-5, the full variable domain reads SAVISQKPSRDICQRGTSLTIQCQVDSQVTMMFWYRQQPGQSLTLIATANQGSEATYESGFVIDKFPISRPNLTFSTLTVSNMSPEDSSIYLCSLAGQETQYFGPGTRLLVL.

V gene TRBV7-6 combines with J gene TRBJ2-7, with a tentative D call TRBD2 (6 bases). This CDR3 is built from 14 residues. Deletions cut 4 bases from V and 4 bases from J, with 14 bases between. Germline V CDR1 and CDR2: SGHVS, FNYEAQ. The CDR3 bases are TGTGCCAGCAGCTCCTTGGGACTCCCGTACGAGCAGTACTTC. Its translation: CASSSLGLPYEQYF.

This sequence joins TRBV20-1 and TRBJ2-3, with D tentatively TRBD2 (6 bases). This CDR3 contains 14 residues. The V gene lost 7 bases and the J gene lost 1 base, with 15 bases spanning the gap. Germline V CDR1 and CDR2: DFQATT, SNEGSKA (reference sequence). The CDR3 spells CSGEGGAGTDTQYF. As DNA, the CDR3 is TGCAGTGGAGAGGGCGGGGCAGGCACAGATACGCAGTATTTT.

This clonotype appeared a few times. The rearrangement joins TRBV12-3 or TRBV12-4 to TRBJ2-5; D is possibly TRBD2 (7 bases). CDR3 size: 14 residues. V lost 7 bases and J lost 4, with 16 bases in between. The CDR3 nucleotides read TGTGCCAGCATCTCGGAGGGAGGGGGAGAGACCCAGTACTTC. Protein product: CASISEGGGETQYF.

This rearrangement joins TRBV7-9 to TRBJ2-5; tentatively, D is TRBD1 or TRBD2 (5 bases each). V was shortened by 2 bases and J by 4 bases, with 17 bases between the two germline ends. From germline, CDR1 is SEHNR and CDR2 FQNEAQ (reference sequence). The CDR3 sequence is 16 residues long. The CDR3 DNA follows: TGTGCCAGCAGCTTACATGGTGGGACCTTACGAGAGACCCAGTACTTC. Translating gives CASSLHGGTLRETQYF.

The rearrangement uses TRBV2 and TRBJ2-4, with D perhaps being TRBD1 or TRBD2 (5 bases each). Deletions cut 6 bases from V and 7 bases from J, with 19 bases between. Germline-derived CDR1 and CDR2 are SNHLY and FYNNEI. The CDR3 is 15 amino acids. The CDR3 sequence is CASSPRPGGGNIQYF. Here the CDR3 DNA reads TGTGCCAGCAGCCCCCGACCTGGGGGTGGGAACATTCAGTACTTC.

This clonotype has a handful of counts. The rearrangement joins TRBV27 to TRBJ2-1; D is uncertain. Trimming took off 4 bases at V and 6 bases at J, with 16 bases between the two ends. There are 15 residues in the CDR3. The germline CDR1 and CDR2 sequences are MNHEY and SMNVEV (reference sequence). CDR3 loop: CASSSLLRLGNEQFF. The CDR3 region has the DNA TGTGCCAGCAGTTCGCTGCTCCGGCTGGGCAATGAGCAGTTCTTC.

The chain uses TRBV29-1 and TRBJ1-2; 7 bases are shared with TRBD1. The CDR3 extends over 11 amino acids. V shed 8 bases and J 8 bases; nucleotides not matched to a gene: 8. Germline lookup yields CDR1 SQVTM and CDR2 ANQGSEA. The CDR3 DNA reads as TGCAGCTCTGTTACAGGGGAGGGCTACACCTTC. Encoded protein: CSSVTGEGYTF.

The gene calls are TRBV6-5 and TRBJ2-6; TRBD2 agrees at 12 bases. From germline, CDR1 is MNHEY and CDR2 SVGAGI. The J segment lost 2 bases and the V segment lost 4 bases, leaving 6 bases of the junction unmatched. CDR3 length: 18 amino acids. The DNA of the CDR3 is TGTGCCAGCAGTTCCCTAGCGGGAGGGCCGCCTGGGGCCAACGTCCTGACTTTC. It translates to CASSSLAGGPPGANVLTF.

Ten or more counts support this clonotype. This chain connects TRBV29-1 to TRBJ2-1; 7 nucleotides align to TRBD1. CDR1 SQVTM and CDR2 ANQGSEA come from the germline V gene. This CDR3 is 11 amino acids long. Written as DNA, the CDR3 is TGCAGTGGACAGGCGGCGAGTGAGCAGTTCTTC. Protein product: CSGQAASEQFF.

This chain uses TRBV28 with TRBJ2-7; D perhaps matches TRBD2 (6 bases). From germline, CDR1 is MDHEN and CDR2 SYDVKM. V was shortened by 3 bases and J by 4 bases, with 13 bases between the two germline ends. The CDR3 contains 14 residues. The CDR3, as DNA: TGTGCCAGCAGTTTCCCCGGGACTCGGTACGAGCAGTACTTC. Its protein product is CASSFPGTRYEQYF.

This clonotype was detected only a few times. This chain connects TRBV12-3 or TRBV12-4 to TRBJ2-1; 8 nucleotides line up with TRBD2. Unmatched junction bases numbered 11, after V lost 6 bases and J lost 7 bases. CDR3 length equals 15 residues. Here the CDR3 DNA reads TGTGCCAGCAGCTCGAGCGGGAGCGTCATTAATGAGCAGTTCTTC. Translating it yields CASSSSGSVINEQFF.

The genes are TRBV5-1 and TRBJ1-1; a possible D gene is TRBD1 (5 bases). CDR1 and CDR2 (germline): SGHRS, YFSETQ. The CDR3 is 12 amino acids. Trimming cost V 3 bases and J 9 bases, with 12 bases left between them. CDR3 protein: CASSSATGKAFF. DNA of the CDR3: TGCGCCAGCAGCTCCGCTACAGGAAAAGCTTTCTTT.